The 15 T cell receptor delta chains below were found in one sample sequenced in a study of γδ T cells in repeated Plasmodium falciparum infection. With CATT, TCRdb re-called clones from the multiplex PCR reads. Of over 45,000 delta-chain clones listed, 1.6% are singletons. Gammadelta T cells were flow-sorted from PBMC into Vgamma9/Vdelta2+ and Vdelta2-negative populations for bulk analysis. The sequencing sample was made of gamma-delta T cells from blood. The receptors come from a pool of human donors (malaria-infected and uninfected, not separated).

This clone occurred a few times. A far larger clone is one nucleotide away, so this likely arose from a read error. V usage is TRDV1 and J usage is TRDJ1; D may be TRDD3 (5 bases). The J gene comes from matching the DNA to germline here; TCRdb lacks it. Trimming left V 6 bases short and J 2 bases short, with 16 bases between. The CDR3 length is 15 residues. Germline CDR1 TSWWSYY, CDR2 QGS. CDR3 sequence reads: CALGGGYACTDKLIF. DNA of the CDR3: TGTGCTCTTGGAGGGGGGTACGCTTGTACCGATAAACTCATCTTT.

This clone showed up many times. The chain combines TRDV1 with TRDJ1; 11 nucleotides align to TRDD3. Germline loops: CDR1 TSWWSYY, CDR2 QGS. There are 20 residues in the CDR3. Losses at the gene ends were 4 bases for V and 3 bases for J; bases not matched to a gene: 19. As DNA, the CDR3 is TGTGCTCTTGGGGGAAAAGGACGATGGAGACTGGGGGATAGCCCCGATAAACTCATCTTT. Amino acids: CALGGKGRWRLGDSPDKLIF.

The chain is built from TRDV1 and TRDJ1; 11 bases line up with TRDD3. As TCRdb names no J gene, one was assigned here on the basis of a DNA match to germline. Germline CDR1 and CDR2: TSWWSYY and QGS. The CDR3 is made up of 21 amino acids. With 0 bases clipped from V and 5 bases from J, the junction kept 20 bases outside the gene matches. In DNA, the CDR3 is TGTGCTCTTGGGGAACTAAGAAAAAGATCCCCAAACTGGGGGATAGGTGATAAACTCATCTTT. It encodes CALGELRKRSPNWGIGDKLIF.

A word on this clone: TCRdb attributes to this sequence the protein of a much larger clone, which differs from the DNA translation at residue 12; a read error is likely, and the protein displayed is translated from the DNA. The chain has TRDV1 and TRDJ1; D is uncertain. The J gene, absent from TCRdb, was called here by matching the DNA to germline. The length of the CDR3 is 17 residues. The germline gives CDR1 TSWWSYY, CDR2 QGS. V was shortened by 4 bases and J by 3 bases, with 21 bases between the two germline ends. The CDR3: CALGGPSLVPYADKLIF. The CDR3 region has the DNA TGTGCTCTTGGGGGACCTAGCTTAGTGCCGTACGCCGATAAACTCATCTTT.

Details on this clone: At one boundary the junction diverges from the germline segment, which might be a read error. This sample also contains other DNA sequences that code for the same CDR3. CDR3 nucleotides: TGTGCCTGTGACACCGCTGGGTGGGCAAGCTCCTGGGACACCAGACAGATGTTTTTC. It codes for CACDTAGWASSWDTRQMFF. This sequence joins TRDV2 and TRDJ3, with D maybe TRDD3 (5 bases). The J gene, missing from TCRdb, was assigned here through DNA to germline matching. This CDR3 is built from 19 residues. Germline CDR1 and CDR2: GEAIGNYY and EKD.

This clone was counted a few times. Translating this DNA gives a protein that differs at residue 14 from the TCRdb one, which belongs to a much larger clone; a read error is likely, and the protein shown is this translation. The J gene has no call, while the V gene is TRDV2; TRDD3, the table's D call, lacks a check against the DNA. This CDR3 has 16 residues. Germline V gives CDR1 GEAIGNYY, CDR2 EKD. In DNA form, the CDR3 reads TGTGCCTGTGACCTACTGGGGGATGGTTACACCGATAAACCCATCTTT. As protein: CACDLLGDGYTDKPIF.

In its sample, this clone was seen a few times. A far larger clone is one base from this, pointing to a likely read error. The sample has other DNA sequences that encode this CDR3 too. This rearrangement joins TRDV1 to TRDJ1; 13 nucleotides agree with TRDD3. Germline V gene data show CDR1 as TSWWSYY and CDR2 as QGS. The CDR3 extends over 19 amino acids. Trimming removed 3 bases from V and 5 bases from J; junction bases left unmatched: 15. The CDR3 sequence is CALGELSPTTGGYEDKLIF. In DNA form, the CDR3 reads TGTGCTCTTGGGGAGCTCTCCCCCACTACTGGGGGATACGAGGATAAACTCATCTTT.

This clone has only a few counts. This sequence is one base from a far larger clone and is likely a read error. Other DNA sequences from this sample encode an identical CDR3 as well. This chain uses TRDV3 with TRDJ1; D possibly corresponds to TRDD2 (5 bases). This CDR3 has 21 amino acids. Germline-derived CDR1 and CDR2 are TVYSNPD and GDNSRS (reference sequence). The V and J ends lost 5 bases and 0 bases respectively, with 37 bases between them. CDR3 in amino acids: CAANKPPPSSTGQGYTDKLIF. Here the CDR3 DNA reads TGTGCCGCTAATAAACCACCCCCTTCATCTACCGGCCAGGGGTACACCGATAAACTCATCTTT.

In its sample, this clone was seen a few times. A far larger clone is just one base off, so this is likely a read error. Within the sample, other DNA sequences also encode this same CDR3. The chain has TRDV1 and TRDJ1; 9 bases line up with TRDD3. The J gene is absent in TCRdb and was assigned here via DNA matching to germline. Germline assignment: CDR1 TSWWSYY and CDR2 QGS. There are 26 residues in the CDR3. This CDR3 is CALGETILKPRPGDWGTLRHTDKLIF. Here the CDR3 DNA reads TGTGCACTTGGGGAAACGATCCTAAAGCCGCGACCGGGAGACTGGGGGACCCTGAGGCACACCGATAAACTCATCTTT.

Only a few counts were recorded for this clone. The protein held in TCRdb is that of a much larger clone and does not match this DNA's translation at residue 12, likely because of a read error; the protein shown is translated from the DNA. No J gene was named, though the V gene is TRDV1; no check of the table's D call, TRDD3, against the DNA was made. Germline assignment: CDR1 TSWWSYY and CDR2 QGS. The CDR3 has 13 residues. The CDR3: CALGEVIHDKLTF. CDR3 DNA sequence: TGTGCTCTTGGGGAAGTAATTCACGATAAACTCACCTTT.

With respect to this clone: TCRdb assigns this DNA the protein of a much larger clone, which departs from its translation at residue 15; this likely reflects a read error, and the protein shown comes from translating the DNA. The V call is TRDV1, the J call TRDJ1, with 12 bases identical to TRDD3. Unmatched junction bases numbered 17, after V lost 2 bases and J lost 10 bases. The germline V gene has CDR1 TSWWSYY and CDR2 QGS. This CDR3 has 18 residues. The DNA of the CDR3 is TGTGCTCTTGGGGAAACGCAGGAACTACTGGGGGATACCCTTAGACTCATCTTT. Translation gives CALGETQELLGDTLRLIF.

A few counts support this clone. The amino acid sequence in TCRdb belongs to a much larger clone and departs from this DNA's translation at residue 18, likely a sequencing read error; the sequence shown is translated from the DNA. The chain links TRDV1 to TRDJ1, with TRDD3 matching over 11 bases. The J gene, missing from TCRdb, was assigned here through DNA to germline matching. The germline V gene has CDR1 TSWWSYY and CDR2 QGS. This CDR3 spans 22 amino acids. CDR3 bases: TGTGCTCTTGGGGATCCCCCTTCCTCCTGGGGGATACACACTTCGTACACCGGTAAACTCATCTTT. Its translation: CALGDPPSSWGIHTSYTGKLIF.

Turning to this clone: The likely explanation is a read error, given a far larger clone one base away. This chain joins TRDV2 and TRDJ1; perhaps TRDD2 as D (7 bases). In the absence of a J gene in TCRdb, the DNA was matched to germline to assign it here. The CDR3 spans 20 residues. V was shortened by 1 base and J by 2 bases, with 28 bases between the two germline ends. CDR1 and CDR2 (germline): GEAIGNYY, EKD. This CDR3 reads CACDTAFLHGGYHGTDKLIF. The CDR3, as DNA: TGTGCCTGTGACACTGCCTTCCTTCATGGAGGATACCACGGTACCGATAAACTCATCTTT.

This clone occurred a few times. A far larger clone is one base from this, pointing to a likely read error. The sample has other DNA sequences that encode this CDR3 too. This sequence joins TRDV1 and TRDJ1, with a tentative D call TRDD3 (6 bases). TCRdb records no J gene; here it was assigned by comparing the DNA to germline. Trimming shortened V by 7 bases and J by 1 base, and 22 bases separated the two germline ends. The CDR3 runs to 17 residues. Germline lookup yields CDR1 TSWWSYY and CDR2 QGS. The CDR3: CALATSAPGEPTDKLIF. DNA of the CDR3: TGTGCTCTTGCGACCAGCGCCCCTGGGGAACCCACCGATAAACTCATCTTT.

In this sample, this clone turned up many times. The junction departs from germline at one end; a sequencing error may be responsible. This chain uses TRDV1 with TRDJ3; perhaps TRDD3 as D (5 bases). Germline V gene data show CDR1 as TSWWSYY and CDR2 as QGS. The CDR3 runs to 18 residues. CDR3 loop: CALGEPPIGSWDTRQMFF. The CDR3 coding sequence is TGTGCTCTTGGGGAACCTCCCATCGGCTCCTGGGACACCAGACAGATGTTTTTC.